A single sample is the source of the 22 T cell receptor beta chains below, sequenced in a study of blood T cell repertoires in COVID-19. Some clones are missing from TCRdb's copy, which holds only in-frame ones; the method was immunoSEQ multiplex PCR. The profile shows approximately 450,000 clones, around 90% of them singletons. The sequenced sample consisted of PBMCs or T cells enriched from blood (not recorded which). The receptor set was obtained from a woman aged 18-35 years with acute COVID-19.

The V and J genes are TRBV5-1 and TRBJ2-3, with 13 bases that match TRBD2. V was clipped by 0 bases and J by 7 bases; unmatched bases: 11. This CDR3 contains 18 residues. CDR1 and CDR2 (germline): SGHRS, YFSETQ. The CDR3 DNA sequence: TGCGCCAGCAGCTTGGAACTAGCGGGAGGGCTTGCCTCCAATACGCAGTATTTT. Encoded protein: CASSLELAGGLASNTQYF.

This sequence joins TRBV7-9 and TRBJ2-5; tentatively, D is TRBD2 (5 bases). V lost 1 base and J lost 2, with 17 bases in between. Germline-derived CDR1 and CDR2 are SEHNR and FQNEAQ (reference sequence). The CDR3 totals 17 residues. The CDR3 DNA follows: TGTGCCAGCAGCTTAGTCGCGGACTCATACTTACAAGAGACCCAGTACTTC. Its translation is CASSLVADSYLQETQYF.

The rearrangement uses TRBV11-2 and TRBJ2-3, with a tentative D call TRBD1 (5 bases). Looked up from germline, CDR1 is SGHAT and CDR2 is FQNNGV. V was cut by 5 bases and J by 5 bases, with 8 bases left in between. The CDR3 has 12 amino acids. The DNA for the CDR3 is TGTGCCAGCAGCCCCCAGGGAGATACGCAGTATTTT. This sequence encodes CASSPQGDTQYF.

This sequence joins TRBV28 and TRBJ1-5, with D hard to call. The germline V gene has CDR1 MDHEN and CDR2 SYDVKM. V lost 2 bases and J 4 bases, leaving 18 bases between the germline ends. CDR3 length: 17 residues. CDR3: CASSLEGVGESNQPQHF. For the CDR3, the DNA is TGTGCCAGCAGTTTAGAGGGTGTCGGGGAATCGAATCAGCCCCAGCATTTT.

With regard to this clone: The junction shows a germline mismatch at one end, possibly a read error. The chain recombines TRBV30 with TRBJ2-3, with TRBD2 identical over 13 bases. CDR3 size: 13 residues. From germline, CDR1 is GTSNPN and CDR2 SVGIG (reference sequence). CDR3 bases: TGTGCATGGACTAGCGGGAGTCCATATACGCAGTATTTT. It yields the protein CAWTSGSPYTQYF.

The genes are TRBV25-1 and TRBJ2-7, with 8 positions matching TRBD2. Germline trimming cut 3 bases from V and 5 bases from J; bases unmatched to any gene: 6. CDR1 and CDR2 (germline): MGHDK, SYGVNS. The CDR3 contains 14 residues. The CDR3 bases are TGTGCCAGCAGTGATGGTAGCGGGATAGACGAGCAGTACTTC. Amino acids: CASSDGSGIDEQYF.

For the CDR3, the DNA is TGTGCCAGCAGTTACTCTCAGGGGGCGCAGCCCCAGCATTTT. Translated, it gives CASSYSQGAQPQHF. This sequence joins TRBV6-2 or TRBV6-3 and TRBJ1-5, with 8 bases lining up with TRBD1. With 0 bases clipped from V and 7 bases from J, the junction kept 2 bases outside the gene matches. The CDR3 runs to 14 residues. Germline CDR1 MNHEY, CDR2 SVGEGT.

This clone was observed once. The chain has TRBV2 and TRBJ2-7, with D possibly being TRBD1 (6 bases). CDR3 length: 13 amino acids. Germline-derived CDR1 and CDR2 are SNHLY and FYNNEI. V was cut by 7 bases and J by 6 bases, with 16 bases left in between. The CDR3 reads CASTEGGGIEQYF. CDR3 DNA: TGTGCCAGCACCGAGGGTGGGGGCATCGAGCAGTACTTC. Together with reference TRBV2 and TRBJ2-7, the CDR3 gives the full variable domain: EPEVTQTPSHQVTQMGQEVILRCVPISNHLYFYWYRQILGQKVEFLVSFYNNEISEKSEIFDDQFSVERPDGSNFTLKIRSTKLEDSAMYFCASTEGGGIEQYFGPGTRLTVT.

This chain connects TRBV2 to TRBJ2-7, with 7 bases aligning to TRBD1. Losses at the gene ends were 3 bases for V and 4 bases for J; bases not matched to a gene: 12. Germline values: CDR1 SNHLY, CDR2 FYNNEI. The CDR3 runs 16 residues. CDR3 nucleotides: TGTGCCAGCAGTGACGGTAGGGGCAGGGGGATTTACGAGCAGTACTTC. Its protein is CASSDGRGRGIYEQYF.

This chain links TRBV6-1 with TRBJ1-2, with a possible D match to TRBD1 (5 bases). Between the trimmed V and J ends, which lost 3 bases and 8 bases, there was a span of 22 bases. The CDR3 is 16 residues long. Germline V gene data show CDR1 as MNHNS and CDR2 as SASEGT. In nucleotides, the CDR3 is TGTGCCAGCAGTGAGGGACTGTGGATGAGGTTTGGAGGCTACACCTTC. Residues: CASSEGLWMRFGGYTF.

This clone is a singleton in its sample. The chain couples TRBV12-3 or TRBV12-4 to TRBJ2-5, with TRBD2 identical over 15 bases. The CDR3 has 12 residues. The V and J ends lost 8 bases and 9 bases, in that order; junction bases with no gene match: 1. DNA of the CDR3: TGTGCCAGCGGACTAGCGGGGGGGTCCCAGTACTTC. Its protein product is CASGLAGGSQYF.

This clone was counted between two and nine times. This chain links TRBV5-1 with TRBJ1-1, with D hard to call. Germline CDR1 SGHRS, CDR2 YFSETQ. Trimming took off 0 bases at V and 6 bases at J, with 12 bases between the two ends. The CDR3 consists of 14 residues. CDR3 in DNA: TGCGCCAGCAGCTTGGTCGGCAGGCCCTCTGAAGCTTTCTTT. It specifies CASSLVGRPSEAFF.

The chain is built from TRBV10-3 and TRBJ2-3; maybe TRBD1 (5 bases). The CDR3 runs to 14 residues. Germline values: CDR1 ENHRY, CDR2 SYGVKD. V lost 8 bases, J lost 0 bases, and 12 bases lay in between. The CDR3 loop is CAIGATASTDTQYF. The CDR3 coding sequence is TGTGCCATCGGGGCTACAGCTAGCACAGATACGCAGTATTTT.

This sequence joins TRBV4-1 and TRBJ1-2; TRBD1 agrees at 9 bases. After removal of 6 bases from V and 8 bases from J, the junction contained 10 bases not matched to a gene. The CDR3 length is 14 residues. Looked up from germline, CDR1 is MGHRA and CDR2 is YSYEKL. DNA for the CDR3: TGCGCCAGCAGACCAAACAGGGGGCGAAGGGGCTACACCTTC. It is translated as CASRPNRGRRGYTF.

This sequence joins TRBV11-2 and TRBJ2-7; weak D call: TRBD1 (6 bases). This CDR3 is 14 amino acids long. V was trimmed by 5 bases and J by 2 bases, leaving 13 bases between them. Germline-derived CDR1 and CDR2 are SGHAT and FQNNGV. The DNA for the CDR3 is TGTGCCAGCAGCCCCTCCGACAGGCCCTACGAGCAGTACTTC. Protein product: CASSPSDRPYEQYF.

Comments on this clone: A junction end diverges from the germline sequence, so it may reflect a read error. The genes are TRBV7-8 and TRBJ2-7; D might be TRBD2 (5 bases). Germline CDR1 is SGHVS and CDR2 is FQNEAQ. CDR3 length equals 14 residues. This CDR3 reads CASSIARDSYEQYF. CDR3 in DNA: TGTGCCAGCAGCATAGCACGGGACTCCTACGAGCAGTACTTC.

The rearrangement links TRBV30 to TRBJ1-2; 7 bases agree with TRBD1. CDR1 is GTSNPN, CDR2 SVGIG, per germline (reference sequence). The CDR3 runs 14 residues. The V and J ends lost 4 bases and 4 bases, in that order; junction bases with no gene match: 9. CDR3 DNA: TGTGCCTGGAAGGGGGCCCACTGGGGCTATGGCTACACCTTC. Its translation: CAWKGAHWGYGYTF.

The rearrangement uses TRBV7-9 and TRBJ1-2; D gene uncertain. The CDR3 has 11 amino acids. Germline-derived CDR1 and CDR2 are SEHNR and FQNEAQ (reference sequence). Trimming took off 5 bases at V and 8 bases at J, with 9 bases between the two ends. The CDR3 here is CASSQDFGYTF. In DNA, the CDR3 is TGTGCCAGCAGCCAGGACTTCGGCTACACCTTC.

The chain is built from TRBV4-1 and TRBJ1-2; no firm D call. The CDR3 consists of 15 residues. Trimming removed 1 base from V and 4 bases from J, with 13 bases in between. Germline CDR1 and CDR2: MGHRA and YSYEKL. The CDR3 spells CASSQGITEFYGYTF. The CDR3 DNA follows: TGCGCCAGCAGCCAAGGTATAACAGAATTCTATGGCTACACCTTC.

V is TRBV15 and J is TRBJ1-1, with unresolved D. V lost 2 bases and J lost 10, with 14 bases in between. CDR3 length: 13 residues. Per germline, CDR1 LNHNV and CDR2 YYDKDF (reference sequence). CDR3 protein: CATSRSRGAAAFF. DNA for the CDR3: TGTGCCACCAGCAGATCACGTGGAGCTGCAGCTTTCTTT.

This clone was detected only a few times. This chain connects TRBV21-1 to TRBJ2-1; the table's D call TRBD1 went unverified against the DNA. TRBV21-1 is described as a pseudogene. The CDR3 length is 14 residues. This CDR3 reads CASRDKNSYNEQFF. For the CDR3, the DNA is TGTGCCAGCAGGGACAAAAACTCCTACAATGAGCAGTTCTTC.

The chain recombines TRBV19 with TRBJ1-5, with TRBD1 identical over 9 bases. Germline CDR1 and CDR2: LNHDA and SQIVND (reference sequence). Trimming took 0 bases from V and 6 from J; bases not matched to a gene: 6. This CDR3 has 16 residues. The CDR3 region is CASSIDGTGMGQPQHF. The CDR3 bases are TGTGCCAGTAGTATAGACGGGACAGGGATGGGTCAGCCCCAGCATTTT.